A selection of T cell receptor beta chains follows, all from one sample in a study of T cell responses to AZD1222 COVID-19 vaccine. Clones were sequenced by immunoSEQ multiplex PCR, and TCRdb holds only the in-frame ones, with some missing. Among 100,000 to 150,000 clones listed, 90% were seen once. The material was peripheral blood, obtained on day 0 of AZD1222 vaccination. The receptors originated from an adult in good health. Each CDR3 is given with its conserved first and last residue.

TRBV10-3	TRBJ2-1	CAISERGLANGWNEQFF
TRBV7-8	TRBJ2-1	CASSPDRSGYNEQFF
TRBV6-5	TRBJ1-1	CASSYRRSQNTEAFF
TRBV7-8	TRBJ2-1	CASSPVGNEQFF
TRBV5-1	TRBJ1-2	CASSVEGNLAGYTF
TRBV14	TRBJ2-1	CASSQDHGNEQFF
TRBV28	TRBJ2-1	CASSFTSGRAGGQFF
TRBV5-6	TRBJ2-1	CASSGRADNEQFF
TRBV7-3	TRBJ2-3	CASSRGDRGRTDTQYF
TRBV6-5	TRBJ1-6	CASRTGPYNSPLHF
TRBV7-8	TRBJ1-5	CASSFDIGNQPQHF
TRBV10-2	TRBJ1-2	CASSEGAGANYGYTF
TRBV6-5	TRBJ1-2	CASSVGHYGYTF
TRBV7-8	TRBJ2-3	CASSLSGTARSKDTQYF
TRBV6-1	TRBJ1-2	CASREGQGGYGYTF
TRBV6-5	TRBJ2-1	CASSHTEAGTQFF
TRBV28	TRBJ1-5	CASEGVSNQPQHF
TRBV2	TRBJ2-7	CASMGGTHSYEQYF
TRBV5-6	TRBJ2-1	CASSLVGDSSYNEQFF
TRBV11-2	TRBJ2-1	CASSLVYGGSYNEQFF
TRBV24-1	TRBJ2-1	CATSDLEWGGSNEQFF
TRBV12-3/TRBV12-4	TRBJ2-3	CATSLSGFDTQYF
TRBV20-1	TRBJ2-2	CSASGLAGADGELFF
TRBV27	TRBJ1-2	CASSPRPRGGYGYTF
TRBV7-3	TRBJ2-5	CASRGEGETQYF
TRBV2	TRBJ1-1	CASNIGTGDLAFF
TRBV28	TRBJ1-3	CASREPGQAGNTIYF
TRBV2	TRBJ1-3	CASLEAFSGNTIYF
TRBV12-3/TRBV12-4	TRBJ2-1	CASTGTTYNEQFF
TRBV5-4	TRBJ1-4	CASSFQGAGEKLFF
TRBV7-9	TRBJ2-7	CASSSQAYEQYF
TRBV3-1/TRBV3-2	TRBJ2-1	CASSLLLGTYNEQFF
TRBV9	TRBJ1-6	CASSAENRSSYNSPLHF
TRBV6-5	TRBJ2-2	CASRLAGFTGELFF
TRBV7-7	TRBJ2-2	CASSLVKSLDVPGELFF
TRBV19	TRBJ1-4	CASNPDRNEKLFF
TRBV6-5	TRBJ2-1	CASGWAVYNEQFF
TRBV6-2/TRBV6-3	TRBJ1-1	CASSYSQTRAKAFF
TRBV19	TRBJ2-2	CASSKPAWGGTGELFF